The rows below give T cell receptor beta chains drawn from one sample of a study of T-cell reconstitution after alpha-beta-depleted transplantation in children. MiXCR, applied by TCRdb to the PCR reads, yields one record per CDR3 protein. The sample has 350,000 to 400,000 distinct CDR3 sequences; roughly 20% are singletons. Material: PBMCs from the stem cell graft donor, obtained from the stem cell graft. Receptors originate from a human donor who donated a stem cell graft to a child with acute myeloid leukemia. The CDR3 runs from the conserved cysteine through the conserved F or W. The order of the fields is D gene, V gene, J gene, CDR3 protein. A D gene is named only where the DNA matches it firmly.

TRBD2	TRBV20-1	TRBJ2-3	CSARLRLAGADTQYF
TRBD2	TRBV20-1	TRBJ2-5	CSAAHGRITLETQYF
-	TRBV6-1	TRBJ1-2	CATRRSRGYGYTF
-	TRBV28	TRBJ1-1	CASIPGLANTEAFF
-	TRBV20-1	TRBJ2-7	CSASPMGAHYEQYF
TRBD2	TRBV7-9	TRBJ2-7	CASSLTSQDEQYF
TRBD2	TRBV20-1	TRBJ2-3	CSASLGLAGAPLTDTQYF
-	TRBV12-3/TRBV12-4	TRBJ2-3	CASSFRRQAPSTDTQYF
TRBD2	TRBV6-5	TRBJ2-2	CASSYGGLLTNTGELFF
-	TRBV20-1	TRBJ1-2	CSAPQVYYGYTF
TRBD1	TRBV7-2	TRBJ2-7	CASSLASPGQVLGDEQYF
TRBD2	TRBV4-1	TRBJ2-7	CASSQGSLGLASYEQYF
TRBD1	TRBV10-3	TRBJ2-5	CAIGEGQGYQETQYF
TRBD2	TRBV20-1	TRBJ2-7	CSAASSGSSYEQYF
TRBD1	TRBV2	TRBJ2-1	CASRATGSHEQFF
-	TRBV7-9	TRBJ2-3	CASSQTRDPRADTQYF
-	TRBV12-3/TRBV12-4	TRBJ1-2	CASSLGTHSNYGYTF
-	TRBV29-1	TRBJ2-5	CSVGGYQETQYF
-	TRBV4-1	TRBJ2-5	CASAARGETQYF
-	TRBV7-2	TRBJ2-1	CASSLIPNGEQFF
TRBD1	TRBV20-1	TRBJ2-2	CSARTGDTGELFF
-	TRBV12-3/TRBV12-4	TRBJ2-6	CASSSSTGRAGANVLTF
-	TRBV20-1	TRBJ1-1	CSASVVLRTEAFF
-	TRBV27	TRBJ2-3	CASSSTVPDTQYF
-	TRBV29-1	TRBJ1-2	CSVRNVDRQHGYTF
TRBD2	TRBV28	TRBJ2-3	CASSAPTSGTSTDTQYF
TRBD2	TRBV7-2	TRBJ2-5	CASSLYLAVKETQYF
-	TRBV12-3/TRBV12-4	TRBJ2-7	CASSLAQTYEQYF
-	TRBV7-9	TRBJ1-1	CASSSSLRTVNTEAFF
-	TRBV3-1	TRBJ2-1	CASSQAGKGNEQFF
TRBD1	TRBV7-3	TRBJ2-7	CASSPRDSFYEQYF
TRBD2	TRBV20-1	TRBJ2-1	CSARLGSGVYNEQFF
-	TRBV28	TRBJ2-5	CASSLSHRAVASKETQYF
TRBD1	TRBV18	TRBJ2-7	CASSSTGTSYEQYF
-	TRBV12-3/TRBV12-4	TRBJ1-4	CASRGGTASEKLFF
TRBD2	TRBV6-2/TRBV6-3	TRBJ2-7	CASRTTSGSSYEQYF
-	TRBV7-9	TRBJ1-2	CASSPHTAVGGYTF
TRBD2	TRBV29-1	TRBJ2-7	CSVEGTSGNSYEQYF
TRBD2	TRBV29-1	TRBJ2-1	CSVEDPASGNYNEQFF
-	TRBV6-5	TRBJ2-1	CASSYSTPGNEQFF
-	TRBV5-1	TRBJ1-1	CASSSGHMMNTEAFF
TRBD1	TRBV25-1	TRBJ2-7	CASSEWDREPYEQYF
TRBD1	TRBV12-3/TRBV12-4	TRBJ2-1	CASSPLGTGPNEQFF